One sample yielded the 30 T cell receptor beta chains listed below, sequenced in a study of T cells in Graves' hyperthyroidism and ophthalmopathy. Amplified TCR beta CDR3 regions came from RNA transcripts. The HTBI primer set was used in a first-round RT-PCR of the TCR CDR3. TCRdb recomputed calls from the multiplex PCR reads with MiXCR, one row per CDR3 protein. The repertoire consists of hundreds of thousands of distinct CDR3 sequences, with approximately 42% occurring once and the leading ten covering under 8.5%. Specimen: peripheral blood or thyroid tissue (not recorded which). These receptors all stem from an adult man with Graves' disease, either hyperthyroidism or ophthalmopathy (not recorded which).

With regard to this clonotype: A much more abundant neighbour one base away suggests this may be a read error. The CDR3 DNA follows: TGTGCCAGCAGGGGGGGACAGGTCGATCAGCCCCAGCATTTT. Encoded protein: CASRGGQVDQPQHF. V is TRBV9 and J is TRBJ1-5; 8 nucleotides align to TRBD1. The CDR3 extends over 14 amino acids. Trimming cost V 5 bases and J 5 bases; bases outside gene matches: 6. Germline values: CDR1 SGDLS, CDR2 YYNGEE. The entire variable domain, with the rest obtained from reference TRBV9 and TRBJ1-5, is as follows: DSGVTQTPKHLITATGQRVTLRCSPRSGDLSVYWYQQSLDQGLQFLIQYYNGEERAKGNILERFSAQQFPDLHSELNLSSLELGDSALYFCASRGGQVDQPQHFGDGTRLSIL.

This chain's CDR3 is CSVDTYAGGYGYTF. CDR3 nucleotide sequence: TGCAGCGTTGATACGTATGCAGGGGGCTATGGCTACACCTTC. V is TRBV29-1 and J is TRBJ1-2; 7 bases agree with TRBD1. This CDR3 contains 14 residues. Germline CDR1 and CDR2: SQVTM and ANQGSEA. V was pared by 3 bases and J by 4 bases, with 8 bases of the junction left unmatched.

This clonotype showed up many times. The V gene is TRBV2, the J gene TRBJ1-2; D is possibly TRBD1 (6 bases). V was clipped by 6 bases and J by 6 bases, with 14 bases between them. This CDR3 comprises 13 residues. Germline loops: CDR1 SNHLY, CDR2 FYNNEI. CDR3 region: CASSPGTRHGYTF. CDR3 DNA: TGTGCCAGCAGCCCCGGGACACGCCATGGCTACACCTTC.

A few counts support this clonotype. The gene calls are TRBV9 and TRBJ2-7; the match to TRBD1 covers 11 bases. V shed 5 bases, J shed 6 bases, and the junction held 7 bases outside the gene matches. Germline V gives CDR1 SGDLS, CDR2 YYNGEE. The CDR3 covers 14 residues. The DNA for the CDR3 is TGTGCCAGCAGTCAAAGGGACAGGGGGACCGAGCAGTACTTC. It is translated as CASSQRDRGTEQYF.

In this sample, this clonotype turned up many times. The chain uses TRBV12-3 or TRBV12-4 and TRBJ1-4; TRBD1 agrees at 8 bases. This CDR3 has 15 residues. V was pared by 5 bases and J by 3 bases, with 5 bases of the junction left unmatched. The CDR3, as DNA: TGTGCCAGCAGTGGACAGGGAGCAGCTAATGAAAAACTGTTTTTT. As protein: CASSGQGAANEKLFF.

This clonotype was seen a handful of times. CDR3 in DNA: TGTGCCAGCAGGGACAGGGGTGCTGGCTCCTATAATTCACCCCTCCACTTT. The encoded protein is CASRDRGAGSYNSPLHF. V usage is TRBV12-3 or TRBV12-4 and J usage is TRBJ1-6; 9 nucleotides agree with TRBD1. J gave up 0 bases and V 6 bases, and 6 bases lay outside the gene matches. This CDR3 contains 17 residues.

This clonotype showed up many times. The chain couples TRBV29-1 to TRBJ2-5; D may be TRBD1 (6 bases). Germline assignment: CDR1 SQVTM and CDR2 ANQGSEA. V lost 4 bases to trimming and J lost 2 bases, with 8 bases between them. This CDR3 contains 12 residues. This CDR3 is CSVARGQETQYF. CDR3 sequence (DNA): TGCAGCGTTGCTAGGGGGCAAGAGACCCAGTACTTC.

V is TRBV7-2 and J is TRBJ2-5; the match to TRBD1 covers 11 bases. V was pared by 8 bases and J by 5 bases, with 7 bases of the junction left unmatched. The CDR3 is 14 amino acids. CDR1 and CDR2 from the germline V gene are SGHTA and FQGNSA. CDR3 in amino acids: CASSRTGGVETQYF. CDR3 coding DNA: TGTGCCAGCTCACGGACAGGGGGCGTCGAGACCCAGTACTTC. Variable domain in full (rest from reference TRBV7-2 and TRBJ2-5): GAGVSQSPSNKVTEKGKDVELRCDPISGHTALYWYRQSLGQGLEFLIYFQGNSAPDKSGLPSDRFSAERTGGSVSTLTIQRTQQEDSAVYLCASSRTGGVETQYFGPGTRLLVL.

With regard to this clonotype: Given the absence of the conserved phenylalanine or tryptophan at the CDR3 end, a read error is likely. V gene TRBV7-2 combines with J gene TRBJ2-7, with TRBD1 identical over 8 bases. The germline V gene has CDR1 SGHTA and CDR2 FQGNSA. Trimming at V came to 5 bases and at J to 0 bases, leaving 6 bases not matched to a gene. The CDR3 covers 15 residues. The CDR3 protein is CASSKTGAGSYEQYL. The CDR3 bases are TGTGCCAGCAGCAAGACAGGGGCGGGCTCCTACGAGCAGTACTTA.

The chain uses TRBV7-9 and TRBJ1-1; a possible D gene is TRBD1 (5 bases). The germline V gene has CDR1 SEHNR and CDR2 FQNEAQ (reference sequence). The CDR3 runs 13 residues. V dropped 1 base and J dropped 9 bases, with 12 bases sitting between them. The CDR3 loop is CASSLGAGPKAFF. The CDR3 DNA reads TGTGCCAGCAGCTTAGGGGCAGGGCCGAAAGCTTTCTTT.

This clonotype was seen repeatedly, ten times or more. The rearrangement uses TRBV2 and TRBJ1-3; tentatively, D is TRBD1 (6 bases). This CDR3 has 15 residues. The germline CDR1 and CDR2 sequences are SNHLY and FYNNEI. With 7 bases removed from V and 0 bases from J, the gap between germline ends came to 13 bases. The DNA of the CDR3 is TGTGCCAGCACGACAGGAGAATACTCTGGAAACACCATATATTTT. As protein: CASTTGEYSGNTIYF.

The CDR3 region is CASSHSTGGDQPQHF. The CDR3 nucleotides read TGTGCCAGCAGTCATTCTACGGGGGGGGACCAGCCCCAGCATTTT. The chain combines TRBV7-9 with TRBJ1-5; the D gene is possibly TRBD1 (5 bases). Trimming shortened V by 6 bases and J by 7 bases, and 19 bases separated the two germline ends. Germline CDR1 is SEHNR and CDR2 is FQNEAQ (reference sequence). The CDR3 is made up of 15 amino acids.

This clonotype was counted a few times. The chain uses TRBV20-1 and TRBJ2-5; the match to TRBD2 covers 12 bases. Germline assignment: CDR1 DFQATT and CDR2 SNEGSKA (reference sequence). The V segment lost 6 bases and the J segment 1 base; nucleotides outside the gene matches: 6. The CDR3 covers 15 residues. CDR3 in amino acids: CSAGTSGRTQETQYF. In DNA form, the CDR3 reads TGCAGTGCGGGGACTAGCGGGCGTACCCAAGAGACCCAGTACTTC.

The chain carries TRBV2 and TRBJ1-6; D unresolved. The ends were cut back, 1 base at V and 6 bases at J, with 13 bases in the middle. The CDR3 covers 16 residues. CDR1 SNHLY and CDR2 FYNNEI come from the germline V gene. CDR3 sequence reads: CASSEDPSASNSPLHF. DNA of the CDR3: TGTGCCAGCAGTGAAGATCCGTCTGCGAGTAATTCACCCCTCCACTTT.

This clonotype was detected a few times. The chain carries TRBV2 and TRBJ2-2, with D unresolved. This CDR3 region has 17 residues. Germline CDR1 SNHLY, CDR2 FYNNEI. Trimming shortened V by 5 bases and J by 3 bases, and 19 bases separated the two germline ends. CDR3 bases: TGTGCCAGCAGTTACGATACCCCAAGCGAGCACACCGGGGAGCTGTTTTTT. Translating gives CASSYDTPSEHTGELFF.

This clonotype was seen only a few times. The chain links TRBV10-3 to TRBJ1-6; 11 bases map to TRBD1. The germline gives CDR1 ENHRY, CDR2 SYGVKD. CDR3 length: 14 amino acids. V shed 10 bases, J shed 10 bases, and the junction held 9 bases outside the gene matches. CDR3: CASGQGAGGSPLHF. CDR3 nucleotide sequence: TGTGCCAGCGGACAGGGGGCCGGTGGGTCACCCCTCCACTTT.

DNA of the CDR3: TGTGCCAGCAGGCAGGAGAGCTCCTATAATTCACCCCTCCACTTT. This sequence encodes CASRQESSYNSPLHF. The V and J genes are TRBV2 and TRBJ1-6; no definite D call. Trimming took 6 bases from V and 0 from J, leaving 9 bases between them. CDR3 length: 15 amino acids. Per germline, CDR1 SNHLY and CDR2 FYNNEI.

The CDR3 here is CASSISATGGAYEQYF. CDR3 nucleotide sequence: TGTGCCAGTAGTATCTCCGCGACAGGAGGAGCCTACGAGCAGTACTTC. This chain connects TRBV19 to TRBJ2-7; a possible D gene is TRBD1 (6 bases). CDR3 size: 16 residues. V lost 3 bases and J lost 2, with 17 bases in between. Germline assignment: CDR1 LNHDA and CDR2 SQIVND (reference sequence).

This sequence joins TRBV2 and TRBJ1-1; D is possibly TRBD1 (5 bases). In germline, CDR1 is SNHLY, CDR2 FYNNEI. V shed 5 bases and J shed 2 bases, with 18 bases lying between them. The CDR3 extends over 16 amino acids. The CDR3 spells CASSSKLGRTNTEAFF. The CDR3 DNA sequence: TGTGCCAGCAGTAGTAAATTGGGACGGACCAACACTGAAGCTTTCTTT.

This clonotype has ten or more counts. The V gene is TRBV7-9, the J gene TRBJ2-5, with a weak D call TRBD2 (6 bases). This CDR3 comprises 13 residues. V dropped 2 bases and J dropped 5 bases, with 9 bases sitting between them. Per the germline V gene, CDR1 is SEHNR and CDR2 is FQNEAQ (reference sequence). In DNA, the CDR3 is TGTGCCAGCAGCTTACTAGCGCGGGAGACCCAGTACTTC. Its protein product is CASSLLARETQYF.

This clonotype was recorded at least ten times. J is TRBJ2-5 and V is TRBV20-1; D is perhaps TRBD2 (7 bases). From germline, CDR1 is DFQATT and CDR2 SNEGSKA (reference sequence). The CDR3 is 14 amino acids. The V end was cut by 6 bases, the J end by 5 bases, with 19 bases between. CDR3 loop: CSAHRGTGGETQYF. CDR3 nucleotides: TGCAGTGCGCACCGGGGGACGGGGGGCGAGACCCAGTACTTC.

CDR3 in amino acids: CSVVQQGATLHF. The CDR3 nucleotides read TGCAGCGTTGTCCAACAGGGGGCCACCCTCCACTTT. The rearrangement uses TRBV29-1 and TRBJ1-6; TRBD1 matches 9 bases. The CDR3 loop spans 12 amino acids. CDR1 is SQVTM, CDR2 ANQGSEA, per germline. Losses at the gene ends were 4 bases for V and 14 bases for J; bases not matched to a gene: 6.

This chain connects TRBV20-1 to TRBJ2-7, with 7 nucleotides matching TRBD1. The CDR3 has 14 residues. Per the germline V gene, CDR1 is DFQATT and CDR2 is SNEGSKA (reference sequence). Trimming at V came to 6 bases and at J to 3 bases, leaving 11 bases not matched to a gene. The CDR3 DNA is TGCAGTGCAGAGACAGGGTTCGGAGACTACGAGCAGTACTTC. As protein: CSAETGFGDYEQYF.

This clonotype was observed a few times. The chain joins TRBV5-6 to TRBJ2-7, with 8 nucleotides matching TRBD2. This CDR3 is 13 amino acids long. Germline V gene sequence: CDR1 SGHDT, CDR2 YYEEEE. After removal of 0 bases from V and 5 bases from J, the junction contained 1 base not matched to a gene. CDR3 loop: CASSLGLAHEQYF. The CDR3 nucleotides are TGTGCCAGCAGCTTGGGACTAGCGCACGAGCAGTACTTC. The full variable domain, its missing parts supplied by reference TRBV5-6 and TRBJ2-7, is DAGVTQSPTHLIKTRGQQVTLRCSPKSGHDTVSWYQQALGQGPQFIFQYYEEEERQRGNFPDRFSGHQFPNYSSELNVNALLLGDSALYLCASSLGLAHEQYFGPGTRLTVT.

This clonotype turned up a few times. The CDR3 protein is CASSPLRGAEQYF. CDR3 coding DNA: TGTGCCAGCAGCCCCCTCCGGGGGGCCGAGCAGTACTTC. The rearrangement links TRBV11-2 to TRBJ2-7; weak D call: TRBD2 (7 bases). The CDR3 runs to 13 residues. Between the trimmed V and J ends, which lost 5 bases and 6 bases, there was a span of 14 bases. CDR1 and CDR2 from the germline V gene are SGHAT and FQNNGV.

The rearrangement joins TRBV6-5 to TRBJ1-5; possibly TRBD1 for D (6 bases). The CDR3 has 16 residues. Germline V gene sequence: CDR1 MNHEY, CDR2 SVGAGI. V gave up 2 bases and J gave up 7 bases, with 18 bases separating them. The CDR3, as DNA: TGTGCCAGCAGTTACCCCAAAGAAAGAACAGGGCAGCCCCAGCATTTT. Translation gives CASSYPKERTGQPQHF.

This clonotype showed up just a few times. The chain joins TRBV6-5 to TRBJ1-5; D remains ambiguous. V gave up 0 bases and J gave up 1 base, with 7 bases separating them. The CDR3 extends over 15 amino acids. From germline, CDR1 is MNHEY and CDR2 SVGAGI. CDR3 region: CASSYSRRSNQPQHF. CDR3 nucleotides: TGTGCCAGCAGTTACTCGCGAAGGAGCAATCAGCCCCAGCATTTT.

The V gene is TRBV29-1, the J gene TRBJ1-2; TRBD1 matches 11 bases. Germline V gene data show CDR1 as SQVTM and CDR2 as ANQGSEA. This CDR3 spans 14 amino acids. V was clipped by 1 base and J by 4 bases; unmatched bases: 2. CDR3 in DNA: TGCAGCGTTGAAGGGACAGGGGGCGGCTATGGCTACACCTTC. This codes for CSVEGTGGGYGYTF.

This clonotype was recorded many times. A much larger clone lies one base from this, so it may be a read error. The chain carries TRBV9 and TRBJ1-1; D is uncertain. Trimming left V 4 bases short and J 4 bases short, with 5 bases between. Germline V gene sequence: CDR1 SGDLS, CDR2 YYNGEE. The CDR3 spans 11 residues. In DNA, the CDR3 is TGTGCCAGCAGCCCGACCACTGAAGCTTTCTTT. It translates to CASSPTTEAFF. Combining the CDR3 with reference TRBV9 and TRBJ1-1 gives the whole variable domain DSGVTQTPKHLITATGQRVTLRCSPRSGDLSVYWYQQSLDQGLQFLIQYYNGEERAKGNILERFSAQQFPDLHSELNLSSLELGDSALYFCASSPTTEAFFGQGTRLTVV.

About this clonotype: This clone may be a read error of a much larger clone one base away. This sequence joins TRBV7-6 and TRBJ2-7; either TRBD1 or TRBD2 may fit D (5 bases each). This CDR3 contains 13 residues. Germline CDR1 is SGHVS and CDR2 is FNYEAQ. The ends were cut back, 7 bases at V and 2 bases at J, with 12 bases in the middle. CDR3 bases: TGTGCCAGCACCGGGGCAGAGACCTACGAGCAGTACTTC. This sequence encodes CASTGAETYEQYF.